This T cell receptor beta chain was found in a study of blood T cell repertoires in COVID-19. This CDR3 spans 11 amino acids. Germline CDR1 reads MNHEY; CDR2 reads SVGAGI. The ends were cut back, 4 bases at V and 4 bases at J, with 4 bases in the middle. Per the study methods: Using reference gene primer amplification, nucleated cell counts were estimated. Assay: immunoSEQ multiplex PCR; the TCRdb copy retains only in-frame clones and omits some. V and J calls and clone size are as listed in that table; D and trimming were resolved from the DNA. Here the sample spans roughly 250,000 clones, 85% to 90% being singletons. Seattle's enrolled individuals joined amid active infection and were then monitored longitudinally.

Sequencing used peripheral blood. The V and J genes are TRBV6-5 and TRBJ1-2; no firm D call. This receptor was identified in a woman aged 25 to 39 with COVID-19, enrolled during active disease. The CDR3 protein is CASSSGYGYTF. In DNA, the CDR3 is TGTGCCAGCAGTTCCGGCTATGGCTACACCTTC.